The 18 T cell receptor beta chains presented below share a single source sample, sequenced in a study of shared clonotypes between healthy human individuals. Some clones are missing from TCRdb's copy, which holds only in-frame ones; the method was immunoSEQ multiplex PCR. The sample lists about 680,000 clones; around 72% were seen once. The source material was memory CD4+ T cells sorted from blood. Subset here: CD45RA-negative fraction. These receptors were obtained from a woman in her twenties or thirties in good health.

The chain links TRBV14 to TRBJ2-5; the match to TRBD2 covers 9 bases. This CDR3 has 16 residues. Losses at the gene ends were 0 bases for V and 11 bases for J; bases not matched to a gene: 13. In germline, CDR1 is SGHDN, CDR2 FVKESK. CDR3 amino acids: CASSQDQGGRAWEQYF. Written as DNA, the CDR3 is TGTGCCAGCAGCCAAGATCAGGGCGGGAGGGCTTGGGAGCAGTACTTC. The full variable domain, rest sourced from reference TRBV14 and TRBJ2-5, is EAGVTQFPSHSVIEKGQTVTLRCDPISGHDNLYWYRRVMGKEIKFLLHFVKESKQDESGMPNNRFLAERTGGTYSTLKVQPAELEDSGVYFCASSQDQGGRAWEQYFGPGTRLLVL.

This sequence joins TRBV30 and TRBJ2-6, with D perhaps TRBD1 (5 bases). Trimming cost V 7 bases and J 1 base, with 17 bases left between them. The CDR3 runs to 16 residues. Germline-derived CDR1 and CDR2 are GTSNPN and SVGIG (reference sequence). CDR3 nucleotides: TGTGCCTCTTCTCAGGGTTTAAGGTCTGGGGCCAACGTCCTGACTTTC. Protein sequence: CASSQGLRSGANVLTF.

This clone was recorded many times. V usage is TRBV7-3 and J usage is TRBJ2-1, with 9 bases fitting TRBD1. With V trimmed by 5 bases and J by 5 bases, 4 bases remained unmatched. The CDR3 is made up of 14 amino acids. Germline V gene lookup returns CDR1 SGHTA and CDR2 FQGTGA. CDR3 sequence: CASSRGQGNNEQFF. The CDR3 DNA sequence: TGTGCCAGCAGCCGGGGACAGGGAAACAATGAGCAGTTCTTC.

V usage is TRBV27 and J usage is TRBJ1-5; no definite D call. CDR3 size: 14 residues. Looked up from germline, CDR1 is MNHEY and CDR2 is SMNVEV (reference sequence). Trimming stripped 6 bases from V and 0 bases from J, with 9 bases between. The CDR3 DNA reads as TGTGCCAGCAGCCTGGCCTATAGCAATCAGCCCCAGCATTTT. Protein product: CASSLAYSNQPQHF.

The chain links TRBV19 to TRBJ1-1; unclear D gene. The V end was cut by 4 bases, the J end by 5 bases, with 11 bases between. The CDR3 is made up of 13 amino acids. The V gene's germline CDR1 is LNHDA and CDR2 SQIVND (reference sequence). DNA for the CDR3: TGTGCCAGTAGTAGAAAAGAGGGTACTGAAGCTTTCTTT. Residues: CASSRKEGTEAFF.

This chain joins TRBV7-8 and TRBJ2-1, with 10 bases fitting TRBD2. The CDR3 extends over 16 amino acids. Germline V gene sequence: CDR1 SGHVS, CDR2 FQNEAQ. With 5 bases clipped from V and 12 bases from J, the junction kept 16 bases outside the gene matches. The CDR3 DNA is TGTGCCAGCAGCGTATTCGGGACTAGCGACCTGCTGGGGCAGTTCTTC. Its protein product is CASSVFGTSDLLGQFF.

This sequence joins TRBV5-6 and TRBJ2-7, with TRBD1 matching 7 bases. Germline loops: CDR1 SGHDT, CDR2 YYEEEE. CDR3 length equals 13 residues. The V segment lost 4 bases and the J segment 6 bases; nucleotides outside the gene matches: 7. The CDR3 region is CASSPGGTAEQYF. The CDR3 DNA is TGTGCCAGCAGCCCGGGTGGGACAGCCGAGCAGTACTTC.

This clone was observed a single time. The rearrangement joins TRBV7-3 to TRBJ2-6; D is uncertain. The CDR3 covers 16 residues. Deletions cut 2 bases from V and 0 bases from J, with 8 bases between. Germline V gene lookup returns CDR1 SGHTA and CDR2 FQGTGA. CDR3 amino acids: CASSLGHSSGANVLTF. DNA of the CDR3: TGTGCCAGCAGCTTAGGGCACTCCTCTGGGGCCAACGTCCTGACTTTC.

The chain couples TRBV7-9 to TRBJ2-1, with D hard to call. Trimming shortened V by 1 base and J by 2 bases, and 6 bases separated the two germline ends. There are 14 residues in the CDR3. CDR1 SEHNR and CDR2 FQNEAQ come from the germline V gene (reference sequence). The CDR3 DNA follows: TGTGCCAGCAGCTTAGAAAGCGCCTACAATGAGCAGTTCTTC. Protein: CASSLESAYNEQFF.

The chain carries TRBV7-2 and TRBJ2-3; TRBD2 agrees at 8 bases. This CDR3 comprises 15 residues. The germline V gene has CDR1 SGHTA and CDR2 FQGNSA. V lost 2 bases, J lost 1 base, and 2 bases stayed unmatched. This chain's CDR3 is CASSLSGSGTDTQYF. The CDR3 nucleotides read TGTGCCAGCAGCTTAAGCGGGAGTGGCACAGATACGCAGTATTTT.

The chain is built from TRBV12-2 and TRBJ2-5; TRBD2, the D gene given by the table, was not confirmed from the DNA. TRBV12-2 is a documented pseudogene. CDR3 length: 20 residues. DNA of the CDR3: TGTGCAAGTCGCTTAAAAGAAGGAGGGACTAGCGGGAGGGCCAGAAAGACCCAGTACTTC. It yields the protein CASRLKEGGTSGRARKTQYF.

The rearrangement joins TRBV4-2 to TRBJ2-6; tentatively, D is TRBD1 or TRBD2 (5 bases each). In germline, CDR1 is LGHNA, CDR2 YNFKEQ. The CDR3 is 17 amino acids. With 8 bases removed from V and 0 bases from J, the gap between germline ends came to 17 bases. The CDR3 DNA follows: TGTGCCAGCGCCGGGGACGCGACGTTCTCTGGGGCCAACGTCCTGACTTTC. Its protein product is CASAGDATFSGANVLTF.

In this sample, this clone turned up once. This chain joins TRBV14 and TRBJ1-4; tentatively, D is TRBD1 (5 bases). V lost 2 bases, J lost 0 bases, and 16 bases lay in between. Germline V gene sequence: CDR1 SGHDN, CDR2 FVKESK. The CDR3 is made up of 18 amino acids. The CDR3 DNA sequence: TGTGCCAGCAGCCAACGGGGCGACTCTCGAGCAACTAATGAAAAACTGTTTTTT. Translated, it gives CASSQRGDSRATNEKLFF.

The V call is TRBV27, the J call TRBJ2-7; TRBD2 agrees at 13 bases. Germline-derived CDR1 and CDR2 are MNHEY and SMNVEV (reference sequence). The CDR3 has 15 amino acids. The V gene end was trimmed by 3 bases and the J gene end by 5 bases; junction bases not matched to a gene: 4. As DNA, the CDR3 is TGTGCCAGCAGTTTCCTGACTAGCGGGAGGCACGAGCAGTACTTC. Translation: CASSFLTSGRHEQYF.

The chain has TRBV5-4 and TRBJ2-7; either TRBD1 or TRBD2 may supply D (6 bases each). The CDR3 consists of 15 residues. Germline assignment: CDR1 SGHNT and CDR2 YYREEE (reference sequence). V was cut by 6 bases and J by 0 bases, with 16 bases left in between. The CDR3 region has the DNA TGTGCCAGCAAGCTCCAGGGGAGGAGCTCCTACGAGCAGTACTTC. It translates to CASKLQGRSSYEQYF.

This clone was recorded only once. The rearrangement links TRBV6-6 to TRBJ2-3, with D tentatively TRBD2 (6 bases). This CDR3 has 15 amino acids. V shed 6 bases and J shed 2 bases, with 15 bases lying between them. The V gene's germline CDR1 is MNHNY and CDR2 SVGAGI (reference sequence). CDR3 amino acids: CASRARSGTTDTQYF. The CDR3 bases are TGTGCCAGCAGGGCGCGTAGCGGTACCACAGATACGCAGTATTTT.

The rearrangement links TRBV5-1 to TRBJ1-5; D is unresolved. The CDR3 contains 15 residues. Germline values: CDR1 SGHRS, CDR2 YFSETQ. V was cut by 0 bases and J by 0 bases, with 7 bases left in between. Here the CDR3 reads CASSLGGSSNQPQHF. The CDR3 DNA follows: TGCGCCAGCAGCTTGGGTGGGTCTAGCAATCAGCCCCAGCATTTT.

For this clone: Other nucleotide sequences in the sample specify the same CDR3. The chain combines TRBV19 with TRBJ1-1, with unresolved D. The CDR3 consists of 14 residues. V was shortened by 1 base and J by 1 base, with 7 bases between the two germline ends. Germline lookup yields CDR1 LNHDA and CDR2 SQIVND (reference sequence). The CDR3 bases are TGTGCCAGTAGTATAGGGACGGCGAACACTGAAGCTTTCTTT. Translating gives CASSIGTANTEAFF.